Listed here are 32 T cell receptor beta chains from one sample, sequenced in a study of T-cell memory formation after mild COVID-19. MiXCR, run by TCRdb on the 5' RACE reads, gives a single entry per CDR3 protein. Of around 250,000 distinct CDR3 sequences in the sample, approximately 15% were seen once. Sequencing was performed on PBMCs or a T cell subset sorted from them (not recorded which). The receptors originated from an adult woman who had mild COVID-19 (a few samples of this study predate the infection). Cell type and time point are not known.

This clonotype was counted at least ten times. This rearrangement joins TRBV7-9 to TRBJ1-1; D is uncertain. Per the germline V gene, CDR1 is SEHNR and CDR2 is FQNEAQ (reference sequence). With 5 bases removed from V and 0 bases from J, the gap between germline ends came to 7 bases. CDR3 length equals 13 residues. The CDR3 DNA is TGTGCCAGCAGCCCCCGTTTGAACACTGAAGCTTTCTTT. Amino acids: CASSPRLNTEAFF.

The chain employs TRBV30 and TRBJ1-5, with TRBD1 as a possible D gene (5 bases). This CDR3 has 13 amino acids. Trimming cost V 3 bases and J 4 bases, with 10 bases left between them. The germline V gene has CDR1 GTSNPN and CDR2 SVGIG (reference sequence). CDR3 coding DNA: TGTGCCTGGAGGGCCGACAGTAATCAGCCCCAGCATTTT. It codes for CAWRADSNQPQHF.

V gene TRBV11-3 combines with J gene TRBJ1-4; D gene ambiguous. This CDR3 spans 15 amino acids. The germline V and J ends were trimmed by 5 bases and 4 bases, with 14 bases remaining between them. Germline CDR1 and CDR2: SGHNT and YENEEA. The DNA for the CDR3 is TGTGCCAGCAGCCACCGGGGAAGGATTAATGAAAAACTGTTTTTT. Protein sequence: CASSHRGRINEKLFF.

The rearrangement links TRBV6-2 or TRBV6-3 to TRBJ2-7, with 10 bases aligning to TRBD1. The CDR3 runs 15 residues. J was trimmed by 3 bases and V by 6 bases; bases with no gene match: 8. CDR1 is MNHEY and CDR2 is SVGEGT in the germline V gene. CDR3 nucleotides: TGTGCCAGCAGACAACCGGGACAGGGGTACTACGAGCAGTACTTC. Encoded protein: CASRQPGQGYYEQYF.

The rearrangement joins TRBV24-1 to TRBJ1-1, with D perhaps TRBD1 (5 bases). The CDR3 is made up of 14 amino acids. Trimming left V 2 bases short and J 9 bases short, with 15 bases between. Germline lookup yields CDR1 KGHDR and CDR2 SFDVKD. CDR3 sequence reads: CATSDSAATGQAFF. The CDR3 DNA reads TGTGCCACCAGTGATTCAGCTGCGACGGGGCAAGCTTTCTTT.

This clonotype was picked up a small number of times. V gene TRBV24-1 combines with J gene TRBJ2-7; 8 bases agree with TRBD2. Germline V CDR1 and CDR2: KGHDR, SFDVKD. With V trimmed by 4 bases and J by 7 bases, 8 bases remained unmatched. This CDR3 spans 14 amino acids. The CDR3 region has the DNA TGTGCCACCAGTGACTCCGGGGGGGCTGGAGAGCAGTACTTC. This sequence encodes CATSDSGGAGEQYF.

The table lists this clonotype with a few counts. The rearrangement uses TRBV18 and TRBJ1-1; D remains ambiguous. Trimming cost V 6 bases and J 2 bases, with 10 bases left between them. CDR3 size: 13 residues. Germline assignment: CDR1 KGHSH and CDR2 LQKENI. CDR3 nucleotides: TGTGCCAGCTCGACTAAGGGAAACACTGAAGCTTTCTTT. Protein sequence: CASSTKGNTEAFF.

This clonotype was seen ten or more times. J is TRBJ2-7 and V is TRBV18; D is unclear. CDR1 KGHSH and CDR2 LQKENI come from the germline V gene. V gave up 6 bases and J gave up 2 bases, with 14 bases separating them. CDR3 length equals 14 residues. CDR3 in amino acids: CASSDLAQAYEQYF. As DNA, the CDR3 is TGTGCCAGCTCCGACCTGGCCCAGGCCTACGAGCAGTACTTC.

This clonotype was picked up a small number of times. The chain joins TRBV7-2 to TRBJ1-1, with D possibly matching TRBD1 (5 bases). V lost 7 bases and J 4 bases, leaving 10 bases between the germline ends. CDR1 and CDR2 from the germline V gene are SGHTA and FQGNSA. The CDR3 runs 12 residues. CDR3 protein: CASTRGGTEAFF. In DNA form, the CDR3 reads TGTGCCAGCACCCGGGGGGGCACTGAAGCTTTCTTT.

This clonotype was picked up a small number of times. The chain joins TRBV6-1 to TRBJ1-1; D is undetermined. CDR3 length equals 13 residues. The V and J ends lost 7 bases and 3 bases respectively, with 12 bases between them. The germline CDR1 and CDR2 sequences are MNHNS and SASEGT. CDR3 protein: CASIIPGDTEAFF. Here the CDR3 DNA reads TGTGCCAGCATTATACCTGGGGACACTGAAGCTTTCTTT.

Details on this clonotype: Germline and junction disagree at one end, which may indicate a read error. V gene TRBV15 combines with J gene TRBJ2-3; D perhaps matches TRBD2 (6 bases). The CDR3 length is 13 residues. Per the germline V gene, CDR1 is LNHNV and CDR2 is YYDKDF (reference sequence). The CDR3 region has the DNA TGTGCCACCTCCCGGGGGAGCACATATACGCAGTATTTT. It codes for CATSRGSTYTQYF.

The rearrangement links TRBV7-9 to TRBJ1-2, with D hard to call. V was shortened by 5 bases and J by 5 bases, with 9 bases between the two germline ends. The CDR3 has 12 residues. Germline V gene lookup returns CDR1 SEHNR and CDR2 FQNEAQ (reference sequence). This CDR3 is CASSRPSYGYTF. In DNA form, the CDR3 reads TGTGCCAGCAGCCGCCCTTCGTATGGCTACACCTTC.

This clonotype has a handful of counts. The V call is TRBV5-4, the J call TRBJ2-1, with 14 bases lining up with TRBD2. The J segment lost 7 bases and the V segment lost 4 bases, leaving 13 bases of the junction unmatched. CDR3 length equals 18 residues. Germline assignment: CDR1 SGHNT and CDR2 YYREEE (reference sequence). In DNA, the CDR3 is TGTGCCAGCAGCCGGGGACTAGCGGGAGTCACGCCGGGGAATGAGCAGTTCTTC. It codes for CASSRGLAGVTPGNEQFF.

The CDR3 nucleotides read TGTGCCAGCAGTGAAAGGGGGGAGACCCAGTACTTC. This encodes CASSERGETQYF. The genes are TRBV6-1 and TRBJ2-5; possibly TRBD1 for D (6 bases). The CDR3 has 12 amino acids. The germline V gene encodes CDR1 MNHNS and CDR2 SASEGT. Trimming took off 2 bases at V and 5 bases at J, with 6 bases between the two ends.

This clonotype was counted only a few times. J is TRBJ1-5 and V is TRBV12-3 or TRBV12-4, with 11 bases that match TRBD1. V shed 1 base and J 0 bases; nucleotides not matched to a gene: 5. The CDR3 contains 18 residues. CDR3 loop: CASSLGDRGAYSNQPQHF. The CDR3 DNA sequence: TGTGCCAGCAGTTTAGGGGACAGGGGGGCCTATAGCAATCAGCCCCAGCATTTT.

This clonotype was detected a few times. This chain connects TRBV11-2 to TRBJ1-1, with 8 bases aligning to TRBD1. Germline V gene data show CDR1 as SGHAT and CDR2 as FQNNGV. The J segment lost 3 bases and the V segment lost 3 bases, leaving 3 bases of the junction unmatched. The CDR3 runs 14 residues. As DNA, the CDR3 is TGTGCCAGCAGCTTTACGACAGGGGACACTGAAGCTTTCTTT. It specifies CASSFTTGDTEAFF.

The chain joins TRBV11-3 to TRBJ2-1; no clear D gene. The CDR3 sequence is 13 residues long. Trimming pared 0 bases from V and 10 bases from J, leaving 10 bases between. CDR1 is SGHNT and CDR2 is YENEEA in the germline V gene. CDR3 residues: CASSLDPLGEQFF. The CDR3 nucleotides read TGTGCCAGCAGCTTAGACCCGTTAGGGGAGCAGTTCTTC.

This clonotype was recorded at least ten times. The chain combines TRBV20-1 with TRBJ2-1, with D possibly matching TRBD2 (6 bases). Deletions cut 6 bases from V and 0 bases from J, with 18 bases between. Germline V gene sequence: CDR1 DFQATT, CDR2 SNEGSKA (reference sequence). The CDR3 spans 16 residues. The CDR3 sequence is CSADPGAGFSYNEQFF. CDR3 nucleotides: TGCAGTGCCGACCCCGGGGCGGGATTCTCCTACAATGAGCAGTTCTTC.

This clonotype has just a few counts. This chain connects TRBV7-2 to TRBJ2-5; D may match TRBD1 or TRBD2 (7 bases each). From germline, CDR1 is SGHTA and CDR2 FQGNSA. The CDR3 length is 17 residues. The germline V and J ends were trimmed by 1 base and 2 bases, with 17 bases remaining between them. CDR3 amino acids: CASSLGGAGGVQETQYF. CDR3 DNA: TGTGCCAGCAGCTTAGGTGGGGCAGGGGGGGTACAAGAGACCCAGTACTTC.

V is TRBV24-1 and J is TRBJ2-2, with D unclear. The V gene lost 6 bases and the J gene lost 4 bases, with 5 bases spanning the gap. Germline V gene data show CDR1 as KGHDR and CDR2 as SFDVKD. The CDR3 totals 12 residues. The CDR3 bases are TGTGCCACCAGTTTCCTCACCGGGGAGCTGTTTTTT. Translating gives CATSFLTGELFF.

This clonotype has just a few counts. V usage is TRBV6-5 and J usage is TRBJ2-7, with D unresolved. Germline CDR1 MNHEY, CDR2 SVGAGI. Trimming took 5 bases from V and 5 from J, leaving 13 bases between them. The length of the CDR3 is 13 residues. DNA of the CDR3: TGTGCCAGCAGTCGCGTGGCGACGGACGAGCAGTACTTC. Translated: CASSRVATDEQYF.

The V gene is TRBV6-5, the J gene TRBJ1-2, with unresolved D. V was clipped by 6 bases and J by 4 bases, with 15 bases between them. The CDR3 totals 14 residues. Germline CDR1 and CDR2: MNHEY and SVGAGI. The CDR3 DNA is TGTGCCAGCAGGCGGGCCACCGGTGGCTATGGCTACACCTTC. Translation: CASRRATGGYGYTF.

The chain is built from TRBV5-1 and TRBJ2-7; the D gene is possibly TRBD1 (5 bases). The V gene lost 0 bases and the J gene lost 4 bases, with 11 bases spanning the gap. Germline CDR1 and CDR2: SGHRS and YFSETQ. The CDR3 runs to 14 residues. CDR3 DNA: TGCGCCAGCAGCTTGGATGTCAGGGATTACGAGCAGTACTTC. Translated, it gives CASSLDVRDYEQYF.

This clonotype was seen a few times. The genes are TRBV14 and TRBJ1-3; D is ambiguous. The CDR3 is 14 amino acids. Germline-derived CDR1 and CDR2 are SGHDN and FVKESK. The V and J ends lost 8 bases and 2 bases respectively, with 13 bases between them. The chain's CDR3 is CASRAAVPGNTIYF. The CDR3 DNA sequence: TGTGCCAGCCGCGCAGCGGTTCCTGGAAACACCATATATTTT.

The rearrangement links TRBV29-1 to TRBJ2-7, with 9 bases that match TRBD1. Germline V gene data show CDR1 as SQVTM and CDR2 as ANQGSEA. The V and J ends lost 6 bases and 3 bases, in that order; junction bases with no gene match: 9. The CDR3 is made up of 14 amino acids. CDR3 in amino acids: CSVATPGQGYEQYF. In DNA form, the CDR3 reads TGCAGCGTAGCGACTCCGGGACAGGGCTACGAGCAGTACTTC.

The chain is built from TRBV5-5 and TRBJ1-2; possibly TRBD1 for D (5 bases). Between the trimmed V and J ends, which lost 0 bases and 3 bases, there was a span of 12 bases. This CDR3 is built from 15 residues. Germline CDR1 and CDR2: SGHKS and YYEKEE (reference sequence). The CDR3 nucleotides are TGTGCCAGCAGCTTGGGAGGGAGGGGAGACTATGGCTACACCTTC. Encoded protein: CASSLGGRGDYGYTF.

This chain joins TRBV6-1 and TRBJ2-4; TRBD1 might be the D (5 bases). The CDR3 spans 11 residues. Trimming shortened V by 2 bases and J by 13 bases, and 9 bases separated the two germline ends. Germline CDR1 MNHNS, CDR2 SASEGT. CDR3 amino acids: CASSELRTQYF. The DNA of the CDR3 is TGTGCCAGCAGTGAACTAAGGACACAGTACTTC.

The rearrangement joins TRBV30 to TRBJ2-7; 10 positions agree with TRBD2. The CDR3 runs 13 residues. The V gene end was trimmed by 0 bases and the J gene end by 4 bases; junction bases not matched to a gene: 0. Germline-derived CDR1 and CDR2 are GTSNPN and SVGIG (reference sequence). CDR3 loop: CAWSVLAGYEQYF. The CDR3 DNA is TGTGCCTGGAGTGTACTAGCGGGGTACGAGCAGTACTTC. The variable domain in full, completed from reference TRBV30 and TRBJ2-7, reads SQTIHQWPATLVQPVGSPLSLECTVEGTSNPNLYWYRQAAGRGLQLLFYSVGIGQISSEVPQNLSASRPQDRQFILSSKKLLLSDSGFYLCAWSVLAGYEQYFGPGTRLTVT.

The chain employs TRBV9 and TRBJ2-2; 10 bases map to TRBD2. Per the germline V gene, CDR1 is SGDLS and CDR2 is YYNGEE. This CDR3 has 21 residues. Losses at the gene ends were 0 bases for V and 0 bases for J; bases not matched to a gene: 14. CDR3 DNA sequence: TGTGCCAGCAGCGTAGCCCCCAGGGGGCGAGCGGGAGGGCCGAACACCGGGGAGCTGTTTTTT. This translates into CASSVAPRGRAGGPNTGELFF.

In this sample, this clonotype turned up a few times. CDR3 residues: CASSNPLRSGANVLTF. The CDR3 DNA reads TGTGCCAGCAGCAACCCTCTGAGGTCTGGGGCCAACGTCCTGACTTTC. J is TRBJ2-6 and V is TRBV7-8, with D hard to call. V was shortened by 5 bases and J by 1 base, with 12 bases between the two germline ends. Germline assignment: CDR1 SGHVS and CDR2 FQNEAQ. The CDR3 runs 16 residues.

The genes are TRBV5-1 and TRBJ2-7, with TRBD1 as a possible D gene (6 bases). Germline lookup yields CDR1 SGHRS and CDR2 YFSETQ. The V gene lost 0 bases and the J gene lost 3 bases, with 13 bases spanning the gap. This CDR3 comprises 15 residues. The CDR3 DNA sequence: TGCGCCAGCAGCTTGGAGGCAGGGGCGGGCTACGAGCAGTACTTC. Its translation: CASSLEAGAGYEQYF.

The chain combines TRBV10-3 with TRBJ1-1; 8 bases fit TRBD1. Germline V lookup: CDR1 ENHRY, CDR2 SYGVKD. CDR3 length equals 15 residues. The V gene end was trimmed by 0 bases and the J gene end by 8 bases; junction bases not matched to a gene: 8. This CDR3 reads CAISESLGTGAEAFF. In nucleotides, the CDR3 is TGTGCCATCAGTGAGTCGTTGGGGACAGGCGCCGAAGCTTTCTTT.